The present T cell receptor (beta chain) was sequenced within a study of beta chain features in type 1 diabetes (dated by TCRdb to the late 2010s). Context from the whole study: No differences in mean age, gender distribution, total cell number or subset yield were found between patients and healthy donors. Across all samples, around 99 million sorted cells were examined, and cell number per subset correlated strongly with RNA yield. In the study, recently diagnosed type 1 diabetes patients and matched healthy donors were compared on the TCRB repertoires of their sorted circulating CD4+ T cell subsets. Regulatory and stem cell-like memory subsets were obtained from only 8 patients and roughly 8 healthy donors, while naive and central memory subsets were obtained from all 30 or so donors. Points the paper makes about the study in general: The naive, central memory and regulatory TCRB repertoires appeared to resemble one another more closely among patients than among healthy donors. Because small numbers of individuals were included in the HLA sub-analyses, any influence of HLA type on TCRB rearrangement was left unresolved. Patients with type 1 diabetes made fewer insertions and deleted more nucleotides at VDJ recombination sites, implying thymic rearrangement abnormalities. Type 1 diabetes patients showed a moderate but significant shortening of TCRB CDR3 length in all four CD4+ subsets. Because cDNA was sequenced instead of genomic DNA, activated cells with high expression could be over-represented, although the groups did not differ in activation or CD3 levels. PCR might favor shorter templates, but patient and control samples were amplified and corrected together, so any skew would affect both groups equally.

All of the isolated RNA was reverse transcribed with the High Capacity cDNA Reverse Transcription Kit, so expressed TCRB transcripts were sequenced. Deep immunoSEQ sequencing was applied to naive, central memory and regulatory T cell samples, giving an average of about 3.4 million total reads per sample. Sorted cells were lysed in RLT buffer, and RNA was extracted using DNase-treated RNeasy Micro or Mini kits according to cell number. To prevent cross-contamination, each cell subset was processed individually, whereas patient and healthy donor samples were processed jointly. The immunoSEQ multiplex PCR was used to amplify TCRB sequences from cDNA, yielding 87-bp fragments that span the CDR3 region. The amplicons were sequenced using the Illumina HiSeq platform. In the authors' own workflow: Synthetic template baselines were used to correct PCR bias computationally, reads within Hamming distance 2 were collapsed, and singletons that could not be merged were discarded. Reads were aligned against IMGT to assign V, D and J genes, CDR3 length and insertions or deletions at six rearrangement sites. Within each subset, clonotype counts were normalized to sorted cell number, after which true diversity and Gini coefficients were computed with the tcR R package. The overlap coefficient, calculated on TCRB nucleotide sequences, was used to measure repertoire sharing. TCRdb took over this immuneACCESS table, retaining in-frame rearrangements with V and J assigned. Such tables are incomplete; in checked studies, under half of the missing clones stem from an unresolved V gene, and the remainder is unexplained. D and trimming were read from the DNA, whereas the V and J calls and clone size are those reported in that table. For this sample there are hundreds of thousands of clones; around 9.7% appear just once. About 1% of the sample goes to the ten largest clones.

To note about this clone: There is no known antigen for this receptor. No base quality information exists; no much larger clone differs at one position.

Germline trimming: 5 bases from V, 3 bases from J; junction bases outside gene matches: 7. Via the germline V gene, CDR1 is MNHNS and CDR2 SASEGT. The cysteine opens and the phenylalanine closes a CDR3 of 15 amino acids. The kept DNA is CDR3 alone, 45 bases in frame from the first base. Each donor gave one peripheral blood draw, roughly 110 mL on average, collected into heparinised tubes. Naive, central memory, regulatory and stem cell-like memory CD4+ T cells were sorted on a BD FACSAria II using a panel including CD45RO, CCR7, CD25, CD127, CD95 and CD27. Every sorted population had a purity above 95%. PBMCs were isolated right away by Lymphoprep density gradient centrifugation and were stained directly, without culture. To minimize batch effects, samples were stained and sorted in pairs, one healthy donor with one patient per experiment.

Sequencing was performed on central memory CD4+ T cells from blood. Recombination joined TRBV6-1 with TRBJ2-4, and 7 junctional nucleotides match TRBD1. This receptor was identified in a man aged 30-40 years with type 1 diabetes. The DNA sequence is given as TGTGCCAGCAGTTCGAGGGGACAGCTCAAAAACATTCAGTACTTC. The resulting protein is CASSSRGQLKNIQYF.